The 28 T cell receptor beta chains listed next were all sequenced from one sample in a study of cytomegalovirus exposure and HLA in healthy donors (dated by TCRdb to 2016 to 2017). Library preparation used the immunoSEQ multiplex PCR assay. A mixture of 60 forward primers for TCR Vbeta segments and 13 reverse primers for TCR Jbeta segments was used in the multiplex PCR. In TCRdb, the immuneACCESS table is reduced to in-frame sequences with V and J assigned. These tables do not hold every clone; where another copy was compared, an unresolved V gene accounts for under half, and the others remain unexplained. The sample yields 85,000 to 130,000 clones; over 9% were counted once. The ten largest make up roughly 5% of the sample. Material: PBMCs. Every receptor here comes from a man in his forties in good health and CMV-seropositive.

The rearrangement links TRBV6-4 to TRBJ2-7, with D tentatively TRBD2 (6 bases). Germline CDR1 MRHNA, CDR2 SNTAGT. V was shortened by 5 bases and J by 6 bases, with 11 bases between the two germline ends. This CDR3 contains 12 residues. The CDR3 loop reads CASSSGVGEQYF. The CDR3 DNA reads as TGTGCCAGCAGTTCGGGGGTAGGCGAGCAGTACTTC.

This clone was observed a handful of times. V and J are TRBV19 and TRBJ2-5; 8 positions match TRBD1. Losses at the gene ends were 6 bases for V and 5 bases for J; bases not matched to a gene: 11. Germline loops: CDR1 LNHDA, CDR2 SQIVND (reference sequence). The CDR3 is 15 residues long. CDR3 bases: TGTGCCAGTAGCCCCGGGCAGGGGGCTTGGGAGACCCAGTACTTC. It translates to CASSPGQGAWETQYF.

The sample holds a few counts of this clone. V is TRBV6-5 and J is TRBJ1-6; D unclear. Germline CDR1 is MNHEY and CDR2 is SVGAGI. The CDR3 length is 13 residues. Trimming cost V 6 bases and J 8 bases, with 11 bases left between them. CDR3 in DNA: TGTGCCAGCAGGGACGCCGGGGATTCACCCCTCCACTTT. Translated, it gives CASRDAGDSPLHF.

The chain combines TRBV28 with TRBJ1-4; D remains ambiguous. V shed 5 bases and J shed 8 bases, with 15 bases lying between them. The CDR3 extends over 14 amino acids. CDR1 MDHEN and CDR2 SYDVKM come from the germline V gene. In DNA, the CDR3 is TGTGCCAGCAGTCTAATGGGAGAGCAGGAAAAACTGTTTTTT. It specifies CASSLMGEQEKLFF.

The V call is TRBV7-9, the J call TRBJ1-1, with D hard to call. V gave up 0 bases and J gave up 1 base, with 9 bases separating them. CDR1 and CDR2 (germline): SEHNR, FQNEAQ (reference sequence). The CDR3 is 15 amino acids. The CDR3 here is CASSLALSRNTEAFF. CDR3 DNA: TGTGCCAGCAGCTTAGCGCTTTCTAGGAACACTGAAGCTTTCTTT. Together with reference TRBV7-9 and TRBJ1-1, the CDR3 gives the full variable domain: DTGVSQNPRHKITKRGQNVTFRCDPISEHNRLYWYRQTLGQGPEFLTYFQNEAQLEKSRLLSDRFSAERPKGSFSTLEIQRTEQGDSAMYLCASSLALSRNTEAFFGQGTRLTVV.

The V call is TRBV5-1, the J call TRBJ2-5; 10 nucleotides line up with TRBD1. Germline CDR1 SGHRS, CDR2 YFSETQ. The V gene end was trimmed by 4 bases and the J gene end by 4 bases; junction bases not matched to a gene: 13. The CDR3 totals 17 residues. CDR3 in DNA: TGCGCCAGCAGCCTAGGACTCGGACAGGGGGTAGCAGAGACCCAGTACTTC. As protein: CASSLGLGQGVAETQYF. The full variable domain, its missing parts supplied by reference TRBV5-1 and TRBJ2-5, is KAGVTQTPRYLIKTRGQQVTLSCSPISGHRSVSWYQQTPGQGLQFLFEYFSETQRNKGNFPGRFSGRQFSNSRSEMNVSTLELGDSALYLCASSLGLGQGVAETQYFGPGTRLLVL.

This clone was detected a few times. This chain joins TRBV5-6 and TRBJ2-7; 15 bases are a match to TRBD2. The CDR3 contains 15 residues. V shed 4 bases and J 6 bases; nucleotides not matched to a gene: 5. Germline loops: CDR1 SGHDT, CDR2 YYEEEE. As DNA, the CDR3 is TGTGCCAGCAGCGGCGGGACTAGCGGGAGGCTCGAGCAGTACTTC. It specifies CASSGGTSGRLEQYF.

The J gene is TRBJ2-1, the V gene TRBV30, with TRBD1 as a possible D gene (6 bases). Per the germline V gene, CDR1 is GTSNPN and CDR2 is SVGIG (reference sequence). The ends were cut back, 0 bases at V and 9 bases at J, with 9 bases in the middle. This CDR3 is built from 12 residues. The CDR3 here is CAWSVLGGEQFF. CDR3 nucleotides: TGTGCCTGGAGTGTACTAGGGGGTGAGCAGTTCTTC.

In this sample, this clone turned up a few times. The chain employs TRBV28 and TRBJ1-1, with D possibly TRBD1 on 5 matching bases. The CDR3 has 13 amino acids. Trimming removed 7 bases from V and 3 bases from J, with 12 bases in between. CDR1 is MDHEN, CDR2 SYDVKM, per germline. The CDR3 DNA sequence: TGTGCCAGCATCAAGACCAGGGACACTGAAGCTTTCTTT. It is translated as CASIKTRDTEAFF.

The chain recombines TRBV6-1 with TRBJ2-1, with D unclear. The CDR3 consists of 12 residues. Trimming left V 6 bases short and J 10 bases short, with 13 bases between. Germline CDR1 is MNHNS and CDR2 is SASEGT. The CDR3: CASRPRFWEQFF. Here the CDR3 DNA reads TGTGCCAGCAGGCCCAGGTTTTGGGAGCAGTTCTTC.

The chain has TRBV19 and TRBJ2-5, with TRBD1 matching 9 bases. The CDR3 has 16 amino acids. V dropped 0 bases and J dropped 6; count of bases not matched to a gene: 8. CDR1 is LNHDA and CDR2 is SQIVND in the germline V gene (reference sequence). The CDR3 coding sequence is TGTGCCAGTAGTATAGACGACAGGGGGAAGGATAAGACCCAGTACTTC. As protein: CASSIDDRGKDKTQYF.

This clone has just a few counts. The chain couples TRBV5-1 to TRBJ2-7; possible D gene TRBD1, 5 bases. Trimming shortened V by 3 bases and J by 5 bases, and 12 bases separated the two germline ends. The CDR3 loop spans 13 amino acids. Germline V lookup: CDR1 SGHRS, CDR2 YFSETQ. CDR3: CASSWGGEDEQYF. For the CDR3, the DNA is TGCGCCAGCAGCTGGGGCGGTGAGGACGAGCAGTACTTC.

CDR3 region: CASSFEGMDSPLHF. The CDR3 DNA sequence: TGCGCCAGCAGCTTCGAGGGCATGGATTCACCCCTCCACTTT. This chain joins TRBV5-1 and TRBJ1-6; D uncertain. Germline CDR1 and CDR2: SGHRS and YFSETQ. This CDR3 comprises 14 residues. V lost 2 bases to trimming and J lost 8 bases, with 11 bases between them.

V gene TRBV29-1 combines with J gene TRBJ2-1; 8 positions agree with TRBD2. CDR1 and CDR2 (germline): SQVTM, ANQGSEA. V was pared by 0 bases and J by 4 bases, with 8 bases of the junction left unmatched. The CDR3 is 16 amino acids. CDR3 bases: TGCAGCGTTGAAGATCGGGGCGGGAGGACTTACAATGAGCAGTTCTTC. This translates into CSVEDRGGRTYNEQFF.

This clone has only a few counts. The chain has TRBV6-5 and TRBJ2-5; 7 bases line up with TRBD1. Trimming at V came to 4 bases and at J to 1 base, leaving 3 bases not matched to a gene. The CDR3 is 14 residues long. Germline values: CDR1 MNHEY, CDR2 SVGAGI. The CDR3 region has the DNA TGTGCCAGCAGTTCCTGGGACAGCCAAGAGACCCAGTACTTC. Its protein product is CASSSWDSQETQYF.

This clone has only a few counts. The rearrangement uses TRBV28 and TRBJ2-7; 9 positions agree with TRBD1. The V segment lost 6 bases and the J segment 2 bases; nucleotides outside the gene matches: 5. The V gene's germline CDR1 is MDHEN and CDR2 SYDVKM. The CDR3 length is 14 residues. The chain's CDR3 is CASRGTGITYEQYF. CDR3 in DNA: TGTGCCAGCAGGGGGACAGGGATAACCTACGAGCAGTACTTC. Based on the CDR3 plus reference TRBV28 and TRBJ2-7, the full variable domain is DVKVTQSSRYLVKRTGEKVFLECVQDMDHENMFWYRQDPGLGLRLIYFSYDVKMKEKGDIPEGYSVSREKKERFSLILESASTNQTSMYLCASRGTGITYEQYFGPGTRLTVT.

The V gene is TRBV4-1, the J gene TRBJ2-3; a weak D match, TRBD2 (6 bases). V lost 6 bases, J lost 0 bases, and 16 bases lay in between. Per the germline V gene, CDR1 is MGHRA and CDR2 is YSYEKL. This CDR3 has 16 residues. DNA of the CDR3: TGCGCCAGCAGTCCCCGGAGGGCTACCAGCACAGATACGCAGTATTTT. Its translation is CASSPRRATSTDTQYF.

A remark on this clone: This same CDR3 is encoded by further DNA sequences in the sample. V usage is TRBV7-9 and J usage is TRBJ2-6, with 7 nucleotides matching TRBD1. CDR3 length equals 15 residues. CDR1 and CDR2 from the germline V gene are SEHNR and FQNEAQ (reference sequence). V was pared by 5 bases and J by 4 bases, with 5 bases of the junction left unmatched. The CDR3 nucleotides read TGTGCCAGCAGCCTCAGGGGGTCCGGGGCCAACGTCCTGACTTTC. This codes for CASSLRGSGANVLTF.

The chain couples TRBV15 to TRBJ2-2; the match to TRBD2 covers 11 bases. The V and J ends lost 0 bases and 1 base, in that order; junction bases with no gene match: 10. The CDR3 runs to 20 residues. The V gene's germline CDR1 is LNHNV and CDR2 YYDKDF (reference sequence). CDR3 protein: CATSRDSLRLAGMNTGELFF. CDR3 in DNA: TGTGCCACCAGCAGAGATAGTTTGAGACTAGCGGGGATGAACACCGGGGAGCTGTTTTTT. Filled out from reference TRBV15 and TRBJ2-2, the complete variable domain reads DAMVIQNPRYQVTQFGKPVTLSCSQTLNHNVMYWYQQKSSQAPKLLFHYYDKDFNNEADTPDNFQSRRPNTSFCFLDIRSPGLGDTAMYLCATSRDSLRLAGMNTGELFFGEGSRLTVL.

The genes are TRBV5-1 and TRBJ2-3, with 7 bases aligning to TRBD2. V shed 4 bases and J 4 bases; nucleotides not matched to a gene: 6. The CDR3 has 14 amino acids. Germline V lookup: CDR1 SGHRS, CDR2 YFSETQ. The CDR3 loop reads CASSPGGDSDTQYF. The CDR3, as DNA: TGCGCCAGCAGCCCGGGGGGAGATTCAGATACGCAGTATTTT.

The chain carries TRBV28 and TRBJ1-5; TRBD1 agrees at 7 bases. V shed 6 bases, J shed 7 bases, and the junction held 6 bases outside the gene matches. The CDR3 covers 13 residues. Looked up from germline, CDR1 is MDHEN and CDR2 is SYDVKM. CDR3 DNA: TGTGCCAGCAGGGAGGGGGCCGGACAGCCCCAGCATTTT. The encoded protein is CASREGAGQPQHF. The full variable domain, rest sourced from reference TRBV28 and TRBJ1-5, is DVKVTQSSRYLVKRTGEKVFLECVQDMDHENMFWYRQDPGLGLRLIYFSYDVKMKEKGDIPEGYSVSREKKERFSLILESASTNQTSMYLCASREGAGQPQHFGDGTRLSIL.

The genes are TRBV18 and TRBJ2-1, with D perhaps matching TRBD2 (6 bases). This CDR3 contains 13 residues. Germline loops: CDR1 KGHSH, CDR2 LQKENI. V lost 5 bases, J lost 5 bases, and 10 bases lay in between. The CDR3 spells CASSVGLNNEQFF. The CDR3 nucleotides read TGTGCCAGCTCAGTGGGACTCAACAATGAGCAGTTCTTC.

The chain uses TRBV7-2 and TRBJ2-3, with D perhaps TRBD2 (6 bases). Trimming cost V 3 bases and J 5 bases, with 9 bases left between them. CDR1 SGHTA and CDR2 FQGNSA come from the germline V gene. The length of the CDR3 is 13 residues. The CDR3 nucleotides read TGTGCCAGCAGCTTTAGGACTATAGATACGCAGTATTTT. Its translation: CASSFRTIDTQYF.

V and J are TRBV5-6 and TRBJ2-7; 14 bases agree with TRBD2. The germline V gene has CDR1 SGHDT and CDR2 YYEEEE. The CDR3 loop spans 17 amino acids. Losses at the gene ends were 3 bases for V and 2 bases for J; bases not matched to a gene: 7. The CDR3 loop is CASSWGLAGAITYEQYF. The CDR3 DNA sequence: TGTGCCAGCAGCTGGGGACTAGCGGGAGCCATCACCTACGAGCAGTACTTC.

This clone was picked up a small number of times. Relative to the germline gene, one junction end is altered; a read error may explain this. This same CDR3 is encoded by further DNA sequences in the sample. CDR3 coding DNA: TGTGCCAGCAGTGAAAGGGTGGGACAGGATAGAACATACGAGAAGTACTTT. This translates into CASSERVGQDRTYEKYF. The rearrangement links TRBV25-1 to TRBJ2-7; 8 positions agree with TRBD1. The CDR3 sequence is 17 residues long. Germline loops: CDR1 MGHDK, CDR2 SYGVNS.

The chain is built from TRBV7-3 and TRBJ1-3; 9 bases match TRBD1. This CDR3 is 17 amino acids long. Losses at the gene ends were 2 bases for V and 1 base for J; bases not matched to a gene: 6. Per germline, CDR1 SGHTA and CDR2 FQGTGA. CDR3 amino acids: CASSLGPQGASGNTIYF. The CDR3, as DNA: TGTGCCAGCAGCTTAGGCCCACAGGGGGCTTCTGGAAACACCATATATTTT.

The V gene is TRBV13, the J gene TRBJ2-5; maybe TRBD1 (6 bases). The CDR3 length is 15 residues. Germline CDR1 is PRHDT and CDR2 is FYEKMQ (reference sequence). V dropped 4 bases and J dropped 3 bases, with 15 bases sitting between them. DNA for the CDR3: TGTGCCAGCAGCTCCCAGGGGCAGGAGAAAGAGACCCAGTACTTC. It translates to CASSSQGQEKETQYF.

The chain couples TRBV7-9 to TRBJ2-1; D remains ambiguous. The V end was cut by 5 bases, the J end by 2 bases, with 10 bases between. Germline-derived CDR1 and CDR2 are SEHNR and FQNEAQ (reference sequence). The CDR3 has 14 residues. This CDR3 reads CASSPVVTYNEQFF. The CDR3 DNA reads TGTGCCAGCAGCCCCGTTGTTACCTACAATGAGCAGTTCTTC.